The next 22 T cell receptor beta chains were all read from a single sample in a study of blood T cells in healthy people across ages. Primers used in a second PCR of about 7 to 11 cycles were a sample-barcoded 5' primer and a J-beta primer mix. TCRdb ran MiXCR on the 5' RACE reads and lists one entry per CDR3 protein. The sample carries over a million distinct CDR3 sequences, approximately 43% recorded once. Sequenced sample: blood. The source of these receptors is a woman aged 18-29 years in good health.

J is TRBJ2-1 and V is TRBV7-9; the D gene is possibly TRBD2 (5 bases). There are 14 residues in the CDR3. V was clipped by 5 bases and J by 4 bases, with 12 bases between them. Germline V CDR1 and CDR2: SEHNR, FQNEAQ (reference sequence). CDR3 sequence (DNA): TGTGCCAGCAGCGGAGGTTACCAATACAATGAGCAGTTCTTC. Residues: CASSGGYQYNEQFF.

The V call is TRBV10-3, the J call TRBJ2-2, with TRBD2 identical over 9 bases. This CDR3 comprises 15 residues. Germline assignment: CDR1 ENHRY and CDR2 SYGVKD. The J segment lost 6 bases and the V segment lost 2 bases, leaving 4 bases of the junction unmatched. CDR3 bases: TGTGCCATCAGTGAGCGGGGACTAGCCCCCGGGGAGCTGTTTTTT. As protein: CAISERGLAPGELFF.

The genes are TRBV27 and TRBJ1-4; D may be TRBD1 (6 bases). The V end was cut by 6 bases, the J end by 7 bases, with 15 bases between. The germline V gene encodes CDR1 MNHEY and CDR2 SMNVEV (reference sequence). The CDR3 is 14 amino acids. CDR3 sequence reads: CASSRGGGGEKLFF. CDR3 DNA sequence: TGTGCCAGCAGCCGTGGGGGCGGAGGTGAAAAACTGTTTTTT.

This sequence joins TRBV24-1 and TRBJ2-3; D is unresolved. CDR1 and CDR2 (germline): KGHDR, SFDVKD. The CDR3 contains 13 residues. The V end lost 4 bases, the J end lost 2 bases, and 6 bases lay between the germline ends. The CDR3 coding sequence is TGTGCCACCAGTGAAATGGCCACAGATACGCAGTATTTT. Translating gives CATSEMATDTQYF.

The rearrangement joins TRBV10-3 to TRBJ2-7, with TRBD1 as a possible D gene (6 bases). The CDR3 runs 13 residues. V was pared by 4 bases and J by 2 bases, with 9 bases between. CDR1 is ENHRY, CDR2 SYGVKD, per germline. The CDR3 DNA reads TGTGCCATCAGTGGACAGGATCCCTACGAGCAGTACTTC. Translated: CAISGQDPYEQYF.

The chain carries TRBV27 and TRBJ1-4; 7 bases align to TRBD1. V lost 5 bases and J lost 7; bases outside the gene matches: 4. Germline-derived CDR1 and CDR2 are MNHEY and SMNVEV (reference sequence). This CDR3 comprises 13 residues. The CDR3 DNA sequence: TGTGCCAGCAGTCGCAGGGGGATTGAAAAACTGTTTTTT. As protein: CASSRRGIEKLFF.

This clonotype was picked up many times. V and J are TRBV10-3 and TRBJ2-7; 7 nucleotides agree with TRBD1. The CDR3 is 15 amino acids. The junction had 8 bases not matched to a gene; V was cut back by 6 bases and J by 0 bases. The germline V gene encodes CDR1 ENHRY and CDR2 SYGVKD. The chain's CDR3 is CAIRAPGTDSYEQYF. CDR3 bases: TGTGCCATCAGGGCACCCGGGACAGACTCCTACGAGCAGTACTTC.

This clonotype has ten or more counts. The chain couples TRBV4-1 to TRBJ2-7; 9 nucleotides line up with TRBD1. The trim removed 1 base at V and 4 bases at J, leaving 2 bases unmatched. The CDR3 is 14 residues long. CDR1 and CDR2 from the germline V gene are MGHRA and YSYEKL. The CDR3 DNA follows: TGCGCCAGCAGCCAAGGACAGGGGGAATACGAGCAGTACTTC. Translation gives CASSQGQGEYEQYF.

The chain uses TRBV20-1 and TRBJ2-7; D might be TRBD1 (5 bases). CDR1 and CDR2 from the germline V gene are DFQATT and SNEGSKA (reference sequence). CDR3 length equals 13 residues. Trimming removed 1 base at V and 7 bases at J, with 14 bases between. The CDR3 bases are TGCAGTGCTAGAGGGGGCCCAGGCGATGAGCAGTACTTC. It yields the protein CSARGGPGDEQYF.

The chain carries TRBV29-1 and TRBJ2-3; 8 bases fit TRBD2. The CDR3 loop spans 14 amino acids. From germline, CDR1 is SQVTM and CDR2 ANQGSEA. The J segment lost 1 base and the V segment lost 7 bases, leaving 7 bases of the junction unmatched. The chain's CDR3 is CSANTSGRTDTQYF. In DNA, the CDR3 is TGCAGCGCCAATACTAGCGGTCGCACAGATACGCAGTATTTT.

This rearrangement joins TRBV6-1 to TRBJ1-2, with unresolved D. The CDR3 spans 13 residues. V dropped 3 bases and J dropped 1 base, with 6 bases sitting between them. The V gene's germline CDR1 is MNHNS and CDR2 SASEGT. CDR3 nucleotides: TGTGCCAGCAGTGAGACTCTTAACTATGGCTACACCTTC. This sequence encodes CASSETLNYGYTF.

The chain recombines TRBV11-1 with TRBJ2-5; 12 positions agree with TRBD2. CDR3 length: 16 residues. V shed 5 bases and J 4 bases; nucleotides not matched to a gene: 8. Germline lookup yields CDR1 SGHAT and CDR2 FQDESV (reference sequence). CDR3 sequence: CASSKTSGSERETQYF. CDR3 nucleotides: TGTGCCAGCAGCAAGACTAGCGGGAGTGAGAGAGAGACCCAGTACTTC.

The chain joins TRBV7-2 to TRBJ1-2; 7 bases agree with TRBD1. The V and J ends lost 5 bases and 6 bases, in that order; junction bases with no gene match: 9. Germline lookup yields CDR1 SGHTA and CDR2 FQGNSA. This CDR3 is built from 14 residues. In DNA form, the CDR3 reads TGTGCCAGCAGCCCACGGGACAGAGTAGATGGCTACACCTTC. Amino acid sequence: CASSPRDRVDGYTF.

CDR3 nucleotides: TGTGCCAGCAGTAAGACAGCTCATGGCTACACCTTC. It codes for CASSKTAHGYTF. The chain has TRBV2 and TRBJ1-2; maybe TRBD1 (5 bases). The V gene lost 5 bases and the J gene lost 6 bases, with 10 bases spanning the gap. The CDR3 contains 12 residues. Germline assignment: CDR1 SNHLY and CDR2 FYNNEI.

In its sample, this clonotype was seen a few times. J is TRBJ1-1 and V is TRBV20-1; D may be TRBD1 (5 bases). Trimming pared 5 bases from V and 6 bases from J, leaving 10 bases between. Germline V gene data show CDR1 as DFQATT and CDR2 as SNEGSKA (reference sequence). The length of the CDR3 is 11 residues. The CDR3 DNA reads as TGCAGTGCTGTTCCGGGACCTGAAGCTTTCTTT. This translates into CSAVPGPEAFF.

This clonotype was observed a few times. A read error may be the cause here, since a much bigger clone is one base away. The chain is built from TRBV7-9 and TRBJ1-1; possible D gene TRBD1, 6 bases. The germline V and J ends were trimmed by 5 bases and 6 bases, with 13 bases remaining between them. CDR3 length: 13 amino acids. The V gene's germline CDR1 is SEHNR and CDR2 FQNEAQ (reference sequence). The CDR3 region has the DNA TGTGCCAGCAGCGTAGAGGGGGAAGCTGAAGCTTTCTTT. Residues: CASSVEGEAEAFF.

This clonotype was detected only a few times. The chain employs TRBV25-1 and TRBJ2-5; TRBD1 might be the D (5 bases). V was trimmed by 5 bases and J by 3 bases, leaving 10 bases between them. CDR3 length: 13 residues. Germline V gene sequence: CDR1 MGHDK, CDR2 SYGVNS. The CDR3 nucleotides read TGTGCCAGCAGTATCCCAGGGAAAGAGACCCAGTACTTC. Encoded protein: CASSIPGKETQYF. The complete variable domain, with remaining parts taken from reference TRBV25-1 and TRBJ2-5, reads EADIYQTPRYLVIGTGKKITLECSQTMGHDKMYWYQQDPGMELHLIHYSYGVNSTEKGDLSSESTVSRIRTEHFPLTLESARPSHTSQYLCASSIPGKETQYFGPGTRLLVL.

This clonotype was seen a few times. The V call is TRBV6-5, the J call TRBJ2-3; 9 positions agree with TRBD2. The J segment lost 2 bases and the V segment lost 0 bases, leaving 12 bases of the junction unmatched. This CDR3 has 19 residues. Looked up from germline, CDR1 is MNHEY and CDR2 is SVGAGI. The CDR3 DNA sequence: TGTGCCAGCAGTTACTCCACCTATGCGGGGGGGCTTGACACAGATACGCAGTATTTT. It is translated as CASSYSTYAGGLDTDTQYF.

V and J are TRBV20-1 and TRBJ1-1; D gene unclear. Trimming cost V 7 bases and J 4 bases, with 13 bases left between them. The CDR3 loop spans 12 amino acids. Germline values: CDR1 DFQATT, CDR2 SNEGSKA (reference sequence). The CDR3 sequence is CSGGRVGTEAFF. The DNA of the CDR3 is TGCAGTGGGGGAAGGGTGGGCACTGAAGCTTTCTTT.

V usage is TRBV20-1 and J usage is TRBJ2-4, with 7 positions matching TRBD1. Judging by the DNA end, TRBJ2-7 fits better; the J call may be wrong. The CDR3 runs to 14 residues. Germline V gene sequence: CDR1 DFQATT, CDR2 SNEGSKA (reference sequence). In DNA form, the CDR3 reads TGCAGTGCTAGATTGCTGGCACAGGGGTACGAGCAGTACTTC. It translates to CSARLLAQGYEQYF.

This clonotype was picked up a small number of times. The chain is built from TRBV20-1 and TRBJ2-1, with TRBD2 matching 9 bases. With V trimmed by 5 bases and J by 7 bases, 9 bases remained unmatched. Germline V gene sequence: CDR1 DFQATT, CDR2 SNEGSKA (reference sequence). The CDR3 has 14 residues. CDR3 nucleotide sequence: TGCAGTGCTCGCCCACTAGCGGGTAGGAATGAGCAGTTCTTC. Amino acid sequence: CSARPLAGRNEQFF.

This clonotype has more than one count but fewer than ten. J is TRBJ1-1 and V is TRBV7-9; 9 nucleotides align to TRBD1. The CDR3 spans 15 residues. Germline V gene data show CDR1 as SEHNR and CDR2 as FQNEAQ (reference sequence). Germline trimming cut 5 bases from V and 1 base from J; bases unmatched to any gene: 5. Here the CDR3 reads CASSPSQGANTEAFF. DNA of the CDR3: TGTGCCAGCAGCCCCTCACAGGGGGCGAACACTGAAGCTTTCTTT.